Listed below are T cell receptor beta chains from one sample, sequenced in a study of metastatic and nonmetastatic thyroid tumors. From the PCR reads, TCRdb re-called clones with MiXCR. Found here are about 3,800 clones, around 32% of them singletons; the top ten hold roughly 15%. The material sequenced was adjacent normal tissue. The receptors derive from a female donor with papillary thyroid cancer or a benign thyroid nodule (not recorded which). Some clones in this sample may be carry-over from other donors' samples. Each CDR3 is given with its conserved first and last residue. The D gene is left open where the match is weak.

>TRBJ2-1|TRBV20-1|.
CSASLSAGPDIQFF
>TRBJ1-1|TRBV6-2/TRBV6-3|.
CAISYSVGGDTEAFF
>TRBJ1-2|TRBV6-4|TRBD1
CASSDGRQGNGYTF
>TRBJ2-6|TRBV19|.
CASSTSGMSSNVLTF
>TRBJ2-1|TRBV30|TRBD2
CAWSAGLTVVEQFF
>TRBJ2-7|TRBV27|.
CASSTPGLNSYEQYF
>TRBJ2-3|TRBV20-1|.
CSARDSRESTDTQYF
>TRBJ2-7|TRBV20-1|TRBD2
CSAIPTWTSGTYEQYF
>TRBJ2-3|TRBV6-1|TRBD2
CASSELAGGGTDTQYF
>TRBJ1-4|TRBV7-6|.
CASSSTGRFATFVKLFF
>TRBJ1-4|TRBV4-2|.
CASSHGQGSFF
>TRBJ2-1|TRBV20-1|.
CSARDSLSGHEQFF
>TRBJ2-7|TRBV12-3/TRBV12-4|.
CASSYRDSFQYF
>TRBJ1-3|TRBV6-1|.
CASSAGGTVGGNTIYF
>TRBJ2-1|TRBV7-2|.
CASSHGYPSPQFF
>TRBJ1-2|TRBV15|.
CATSRDREGAYGYTF
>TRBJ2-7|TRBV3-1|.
CASSQTTGEQYF
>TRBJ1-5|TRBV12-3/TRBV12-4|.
CASSPYDQPQHF
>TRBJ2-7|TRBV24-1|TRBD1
CATSDPGQAHEQYF
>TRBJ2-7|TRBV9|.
CASSGSRRGSYEQYF
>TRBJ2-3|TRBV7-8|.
CASRQWSLASTDTQYF
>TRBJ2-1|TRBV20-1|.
CSASQRLLNEQFF
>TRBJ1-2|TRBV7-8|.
CASSLGLRAGGYTF
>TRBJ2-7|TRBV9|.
CASSPSYEQYF
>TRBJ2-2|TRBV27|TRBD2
CASRATSGTVGELFF
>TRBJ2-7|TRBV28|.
CASSLEPSDSYEQYF
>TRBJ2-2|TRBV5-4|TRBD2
CASSPLAGGPSGELFF
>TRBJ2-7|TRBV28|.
CASSLFPYEQYF
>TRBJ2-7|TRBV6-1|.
CASSSVGTLYEQYF
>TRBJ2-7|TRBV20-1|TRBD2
CSASHLGLAAREQYF
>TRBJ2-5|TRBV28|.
CASSARAISQETQYF
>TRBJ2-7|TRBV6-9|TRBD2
CASSYRTSGKLNYEQYF
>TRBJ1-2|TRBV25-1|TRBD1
CASSETGFVYGYTF
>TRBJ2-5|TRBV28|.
CASSLIRETQYF
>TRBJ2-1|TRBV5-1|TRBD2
CASSSGTRAFDEQFF
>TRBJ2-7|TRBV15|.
CATSRGETQYEQYF
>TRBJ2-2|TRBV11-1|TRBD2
CASSPVATGGDTGELFF
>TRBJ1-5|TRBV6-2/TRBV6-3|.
CASSTLTTPNQPQHF
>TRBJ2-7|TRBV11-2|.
CASSSRTETYEQYF
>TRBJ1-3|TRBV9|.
CASSEGGALGGNTIYF
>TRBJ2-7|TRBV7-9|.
CASSLGGREQYF
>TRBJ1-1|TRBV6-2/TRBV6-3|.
CASSYSTGGTEAFF
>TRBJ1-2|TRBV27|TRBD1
CAGSSHNRGYAYGYTF
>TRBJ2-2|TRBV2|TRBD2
CASILSGMRGTWELFF
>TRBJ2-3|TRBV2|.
CASSRIRATSTDTQYF
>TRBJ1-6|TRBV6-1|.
CASSRDTNSPLHF
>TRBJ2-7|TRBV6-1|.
CASSLGSSGPYEQYF
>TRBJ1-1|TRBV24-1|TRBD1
CASRDRVNTEAFF
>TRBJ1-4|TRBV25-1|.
CASSEPTTGNEKLFF
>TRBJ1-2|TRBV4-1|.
CASSQLRAGDYGYTF
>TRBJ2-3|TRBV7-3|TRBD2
CASSLTGCGGGRTDTQYF
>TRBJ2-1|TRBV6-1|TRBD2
CASSEGTSYNEQFF
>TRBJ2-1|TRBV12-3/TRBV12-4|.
CGCSSPSNEQFF
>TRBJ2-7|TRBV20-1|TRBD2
CSVIGLAGNYEQYF
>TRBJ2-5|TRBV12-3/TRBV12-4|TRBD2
CASSPGTSGVEEETQYF
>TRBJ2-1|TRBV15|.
CATSRAGHNEQFF
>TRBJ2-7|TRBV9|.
CASSVTGVSSRYEQYF
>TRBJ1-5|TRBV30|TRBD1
CAWSARGTGDQPQHF
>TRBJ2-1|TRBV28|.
CASSSPGPYNEQFF